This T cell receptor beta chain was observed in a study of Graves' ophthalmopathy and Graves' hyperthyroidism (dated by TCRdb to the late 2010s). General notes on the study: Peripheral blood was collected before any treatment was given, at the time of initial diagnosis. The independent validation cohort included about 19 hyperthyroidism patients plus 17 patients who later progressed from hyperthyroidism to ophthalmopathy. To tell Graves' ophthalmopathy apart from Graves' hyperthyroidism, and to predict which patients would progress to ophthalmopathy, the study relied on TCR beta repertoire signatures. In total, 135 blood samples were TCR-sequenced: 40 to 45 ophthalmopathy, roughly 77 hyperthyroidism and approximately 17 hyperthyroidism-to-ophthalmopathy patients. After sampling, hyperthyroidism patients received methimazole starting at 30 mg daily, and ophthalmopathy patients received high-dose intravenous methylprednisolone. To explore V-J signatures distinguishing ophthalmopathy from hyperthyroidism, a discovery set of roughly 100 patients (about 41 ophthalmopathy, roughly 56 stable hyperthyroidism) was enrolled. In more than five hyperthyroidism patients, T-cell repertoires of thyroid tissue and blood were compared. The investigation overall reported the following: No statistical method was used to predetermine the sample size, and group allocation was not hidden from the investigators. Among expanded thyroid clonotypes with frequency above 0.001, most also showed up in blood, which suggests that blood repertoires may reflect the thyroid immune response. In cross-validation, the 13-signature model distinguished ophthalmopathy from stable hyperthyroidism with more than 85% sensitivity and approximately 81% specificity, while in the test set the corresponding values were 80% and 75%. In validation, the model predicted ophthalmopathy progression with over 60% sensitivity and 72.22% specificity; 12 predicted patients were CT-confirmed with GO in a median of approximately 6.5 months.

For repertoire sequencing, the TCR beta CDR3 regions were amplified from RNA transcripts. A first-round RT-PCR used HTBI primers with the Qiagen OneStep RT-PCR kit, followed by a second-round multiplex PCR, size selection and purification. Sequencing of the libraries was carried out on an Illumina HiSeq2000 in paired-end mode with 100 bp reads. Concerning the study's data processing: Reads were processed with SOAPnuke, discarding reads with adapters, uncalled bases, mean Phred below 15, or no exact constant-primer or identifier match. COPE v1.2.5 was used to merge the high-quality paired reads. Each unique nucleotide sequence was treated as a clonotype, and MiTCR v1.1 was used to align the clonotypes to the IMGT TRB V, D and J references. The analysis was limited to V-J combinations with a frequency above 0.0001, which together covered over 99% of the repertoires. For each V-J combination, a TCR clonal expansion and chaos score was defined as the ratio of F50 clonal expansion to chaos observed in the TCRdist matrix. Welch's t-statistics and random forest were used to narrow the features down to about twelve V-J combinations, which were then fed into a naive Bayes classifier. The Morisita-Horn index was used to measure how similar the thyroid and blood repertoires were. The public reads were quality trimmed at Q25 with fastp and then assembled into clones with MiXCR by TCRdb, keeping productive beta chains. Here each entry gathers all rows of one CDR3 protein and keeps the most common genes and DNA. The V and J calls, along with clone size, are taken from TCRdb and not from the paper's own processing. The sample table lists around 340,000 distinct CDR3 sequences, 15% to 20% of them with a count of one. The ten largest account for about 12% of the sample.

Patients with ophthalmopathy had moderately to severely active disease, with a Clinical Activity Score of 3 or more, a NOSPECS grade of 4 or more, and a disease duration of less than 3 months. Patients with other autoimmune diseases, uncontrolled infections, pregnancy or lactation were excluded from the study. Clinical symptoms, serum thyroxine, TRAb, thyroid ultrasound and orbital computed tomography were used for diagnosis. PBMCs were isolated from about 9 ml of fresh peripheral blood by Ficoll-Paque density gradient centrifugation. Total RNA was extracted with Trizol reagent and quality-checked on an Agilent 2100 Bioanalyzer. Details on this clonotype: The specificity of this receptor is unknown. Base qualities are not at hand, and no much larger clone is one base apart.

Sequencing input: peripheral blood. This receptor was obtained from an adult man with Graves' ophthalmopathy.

CDR3 protein: CSARSSRDRFEEQYF. The nucleotides are TGCAGTGCTAGATCCAGTCGGGACAGGTTCGAAGAGCAGTACTTC. The chain couples TRBV20-1 to TRBJ2-7, with 8 bases matching TRBD1. CDR1 is given as DFQATT and CDR2 as SNEGSKA, both from the germline V gene (reference sequence). The CDR3 contains 15 residues, cysteine and phenylalanine counted. Only the CDR3 region is kept as DNA, spanning 45 bases read in frame from base 1. After removal of 2 bases from V and 7 bases from J, the junction retains 13 bases not matched to a gene.